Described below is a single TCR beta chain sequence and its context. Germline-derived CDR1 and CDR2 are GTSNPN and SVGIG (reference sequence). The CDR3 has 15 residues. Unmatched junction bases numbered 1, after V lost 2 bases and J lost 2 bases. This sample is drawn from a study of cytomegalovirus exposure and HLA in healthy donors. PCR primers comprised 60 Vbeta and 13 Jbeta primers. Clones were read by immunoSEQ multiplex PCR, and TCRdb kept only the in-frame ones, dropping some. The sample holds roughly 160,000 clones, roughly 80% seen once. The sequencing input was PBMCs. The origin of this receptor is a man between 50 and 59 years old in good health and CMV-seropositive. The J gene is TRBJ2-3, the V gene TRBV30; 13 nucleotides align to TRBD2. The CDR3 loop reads CAWSTSGGVTDTQYF. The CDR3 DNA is TGTGCCTGGAGTACTAGCGGGGGGGTCACAGATACGCAGTATTTT.